This section outlines one T cell receptor beta chain sequence together with its context. No antigen is known for it. The data stem from a study of shared clonotypes between healthy human individuals. Overall study findings and caveats: Rarefaction gave evidence that sorted-subset sequencing remained incomplete despite large depth. Few donors limited the genetic and exposure-history diversity represented. Memory subsets had estimated richness that was generally smaller than that of naive subsets.

The repertoire was sequenced with immunoSEQ multiplex PCR; TCRdb's copy has only in-frame clones and lacks some. In the table there are about 1 million clones, roughly 80% of which are singletons. The CDR3 extends over 15 amino acids. CDR1 SGHTA and CDR2 FQGNSA come from the germline V gene. Trimming removed 5 bases at V and 7 bases at J, with 15 bases between. Sequencing was performed on memory CD4+ T cells sorted from blood. Subset in this sample: CD45RA-negative fraction. V usage is TRBV7-2 and J usage is TRBJ1-6; D is undetermined. This clonotype was obtained from a young man in good health. Here the CDR3 DNA reads TGTGCCAGCAGCCTTCTGGGGAGCCTCAATTCACCCCTCCACTTT. Translated: CASSLLGSLNSPLHF.